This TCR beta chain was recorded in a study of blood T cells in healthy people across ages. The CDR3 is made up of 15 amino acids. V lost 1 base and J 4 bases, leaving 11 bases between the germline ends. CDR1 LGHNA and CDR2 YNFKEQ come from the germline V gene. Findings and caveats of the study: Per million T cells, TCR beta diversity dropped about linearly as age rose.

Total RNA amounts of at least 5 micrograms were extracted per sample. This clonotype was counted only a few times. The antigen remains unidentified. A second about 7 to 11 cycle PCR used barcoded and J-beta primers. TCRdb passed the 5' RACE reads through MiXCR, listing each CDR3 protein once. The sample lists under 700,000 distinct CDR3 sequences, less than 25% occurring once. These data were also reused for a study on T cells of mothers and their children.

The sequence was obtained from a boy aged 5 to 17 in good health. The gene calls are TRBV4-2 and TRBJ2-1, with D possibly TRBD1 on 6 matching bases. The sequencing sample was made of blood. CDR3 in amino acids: CASSQVNRDYNEQFF. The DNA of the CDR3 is TGTGCCAGCAGCCAAGTAAACAGGGATTACAATGAGCAGTTCTTC.